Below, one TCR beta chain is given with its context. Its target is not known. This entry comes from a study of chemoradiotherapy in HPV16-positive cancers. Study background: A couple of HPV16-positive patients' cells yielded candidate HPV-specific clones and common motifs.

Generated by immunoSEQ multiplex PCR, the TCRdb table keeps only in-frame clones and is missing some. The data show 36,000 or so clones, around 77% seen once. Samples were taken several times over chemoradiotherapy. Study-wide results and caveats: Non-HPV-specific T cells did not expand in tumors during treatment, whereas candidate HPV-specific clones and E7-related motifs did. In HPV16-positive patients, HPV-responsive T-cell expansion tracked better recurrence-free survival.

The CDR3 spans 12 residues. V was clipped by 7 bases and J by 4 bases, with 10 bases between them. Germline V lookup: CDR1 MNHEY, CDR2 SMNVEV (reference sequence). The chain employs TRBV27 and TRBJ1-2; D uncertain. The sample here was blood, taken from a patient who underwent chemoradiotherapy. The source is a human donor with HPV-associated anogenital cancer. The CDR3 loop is CASKTAGYGYTF. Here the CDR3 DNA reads TGTGCCAGCAAAACCGCGGGCTATGGCTACACCTTC.